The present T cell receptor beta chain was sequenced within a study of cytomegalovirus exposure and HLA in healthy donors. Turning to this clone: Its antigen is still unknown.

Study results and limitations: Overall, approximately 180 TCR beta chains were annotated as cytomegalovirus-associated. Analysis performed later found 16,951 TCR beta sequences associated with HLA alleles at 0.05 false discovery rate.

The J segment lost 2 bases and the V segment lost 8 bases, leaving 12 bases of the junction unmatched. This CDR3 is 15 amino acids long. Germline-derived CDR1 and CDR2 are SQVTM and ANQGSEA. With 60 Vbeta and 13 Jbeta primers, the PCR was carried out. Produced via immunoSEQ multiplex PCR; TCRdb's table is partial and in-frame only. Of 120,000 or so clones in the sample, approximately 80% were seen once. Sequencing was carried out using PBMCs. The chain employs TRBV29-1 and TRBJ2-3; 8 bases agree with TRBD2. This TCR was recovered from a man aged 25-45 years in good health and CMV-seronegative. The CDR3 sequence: CSIIASGSVTDTQYF. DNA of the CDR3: TGCAGCATCATTGCAAGCGGGAGCGTCACAGATACGCAGTATTTT.